This T cell receptor beta chain was sequenced in a study of blood T cell repertoires in COVID-19. Turning to the study itself: Whether acute or convalescent, the COVID-19 samples came from the United States, Italy and Spain. From T cells, B-cell-depleted T cells, or PBMCs came the material, which was cDNA or gDNA.

As originally analysed: Estimation of nucleated cell counts relied on the amplification of reference gene primers. TCRdb's table, derived via immunoSEQ multiplex PCR, lists solely in-frame clones and lacks some. For V, J and clone size, that table is used; D and trimming come from the DNA. The top ten hold roughly 1.5% of the sample, which has some 170,000 clones, 80% to 90% seen once. Trimming took off 3 bases at V and 8 bases at J, with 13 bases between the two ends. Germline CDR1 and CDR2: ENHRY and SYGVKD. The CDR3 has 13 amino acids. This chain links TRBV10-3 with TRBJ1-2; maybe TRBD1 (5 bases). This receptor was identified in a woman in her fifties or sixties with acute or convalescent COVID-19. The sequenced sample was peripheral blood. CDR3: CAISEAGTGGYTF. For the CDR3, the DNA is TGTGCCATCAGTGAAGCGGGGACGGGGGGCTACACCTTC.